The sequence of this TCR beta chain was determined in a study of blood T cell repertoires in COVID-19. Study summary: Acute and convalescent COVID-19 specimens originated in the United States, Italy and Spain. The analysed material was cDNA or gDNA that came from T cells, B-cell-depleted T cells, or PBMCs.

The CDR3 is made up of 14 amino acids. V lost 8 bases, J lost 6 bases, and 11 bases stayed unmatched. CDR1 is MDHEN, CDR2 SYDVKM, per germline. Per the original data handling: Reference gene primer amplification in the assay estimated nucleated cell counts. Produced via immunoSEQ multiplex PCR; TCRdb's table is partial and in-frame only. The DNA was the basis for D and trimming; V, J and clone size are from that table. The data contain about 190,000 clones, about nine tenths of them singletons. Source material: peripheral blood. J is TRBJ2-7 and V is TRBV28; 9 positions match TRBD2. The origin of this receptor is a man aged 30 to 39 with acute or convalescent COVID-19. This CDR3 reads CASRGGAGFSEQYF. The CDR3 DNA follows: TGTGCCAGCCGCGGGGGGGCCGGTTTCAGCGAGCAGTACTTC.